This T cell receptor beta chain is drawn from a study of T cell changes during pregnancy in multiple sclerosis. Clones were read by immunoSEQ multiplex PCR, and TCRdb kept only the in-frame ones, dropping some. The sample records 40,000 to 55,000 clones, roughly 90% being singletons. This clonotype originated in a female donor with multiple sclerosis, enrolled in a pregnancy study. Sequenced here: CD8+ T cells from peripheral blood mononuclear cells, sampled in the second trimester of pregnancy.

Here the CDR3 reads CASSAQRSPETQYF. The CDR3 DNA is TGTGCCAGCAGCGCACAGCGGTCACCGGAGACCCAGTACTTC. The chain carries TRBV9 and TRBJ2-5, with a possible D match to TRBD2 (5 bases). The germline V gene encodes CDR1 SGDLS and CDR2 YYNGEE. The CDR3 runs to 14 residues. V dropped 3 bases and J dropped 5 bases, with 14 bases sitting between them.